These 16 T cell receptor beta chains came from one sample sequenced in a study of T cells after yellow fever vaccination. Each CDR3 protein is one row after TCRdb ran MiXCR on the 5' RACE reads. The data contain about 340,000 distinct CDR3 sequences, around 12% of them singletons. The sample consisted of CD4+ T cells sorted from PBMCs, taken 15 days after the yellow fever booster vaccination. The source is a man aged 18 to 29 who received the YFV17D yellow fever vaccine.

This clonotype was seen ten or more times. CDR3 amino acids: CASSPDRALMEKLFF. Written as DNA, the CDR3 is TGTGCCAGCTCCCCCGACAGGGCTCTTATGGAAAAACTGTTTTTT. This rearrangement joins TRBV18 to TRBJ1-4, with 7 bases lining up with TRBD1. This CDR3 comprises 15 residues. Looked up from germline, CDR1 is KGHSH and CDR2 is LQKENI. The V gene end was trimmed by 6 bases and the J gene end by 8 bases; junction bases not matched to a gene: 12.

In its sample, this clonotype was seen a few times. J is TRBJ2-1 and V is TRBV9; 8 nucleotides match TRBD2. Germline lookup yields CDR1 SGDLS and CDR2 YYNGEE. J lost 5 bases, V lost 1 base, and 5 bases had no gene match. The CDR3 length is 15 residues. CDR3 region: CASSVSGGLHNEQFF. The CDR3 DNA sequence: TGTGCCAGCAGCGTAAGCGGGGGACTTCACAATGAGCAGTTCTTC.

The chain joins TRBV5-1 to TRBJ2-7; TRBD1 aligns across 9 bases. The germline gives CDR1 SGHRS, CDR2 YFSETQ. There are 15 residues in the CDR3. Unmatched junction bases numbered 12, after V lost 4 bases and J lost 7 bases. This CDR3 is CASSKVPGQGGEQYV. CDR3 DNA: TGCGCCAGCAGCAAGGTCCCGGGACAGGGAGGGGAGCAGTACGTC.

A few counts support this clonotype. The chain links TRBV12-3 or TRBV12-4 to TRBJ1-2, with D uncertain. This CDR3 region has 15 residues. With 3 bases removed from V and 6 bases from J, the gap between germline ends came to 17 bases. The CDR3 sequence: CASSFGLLGVDGYTF. In DNA form, the CDR3 reads TGTGCCAGCAGTTTCGGACTTCTCGGGGTGGATGGCTACACCTTC.

This chain's CDR3 is CSARLSGGRLDTQYF. In DNA form, the CDR3 reads TGCAGTGCTAGGCTTAGCGGGGGAAGGTTAGATACGCAGTATTTT. This rearrangement joins TRBV20-1 to TRBJ2-3, with 9 bases that match TRBD2. The CDR3 length is 15 residues. Germline assignment: CDR1 DFQATT and CDR2 SNEGSKA (reference sequence). Trimming removed 3 bases from V and 5 bases from J; junction bases left unmatched: 9.

The gene calls are TRBV9 and TRBJ2-1; 10 nucleotides match TRBD2. The ends lost 0 bases at V and 9 bases at J; junction bases unmatched: 6. Germline V gene data show CDR1 as SGDLS and CDR2 as YYNGEE. This CDR3 region has 15 residues. DNA for the CDR3: TGTGCCAGCAGCGTAGAACTAGCGGGGCGGACTGAGCAGTTCTTC. This gives the protein CASSVELAGRTEQFF.

This chain joins TRBV3-1 and TRBJ2-7, with a weak D call TRBD1 (6 bases). The CDR3 totals 16 residues. Trimming cost V 2 bases and J 1 base, with 15 bases left between them. The germline CDR1 and CDR2 sequences are LGHDT and YNNKEL (reference sequence). The CDR3 DNA follows: TGTGCCAGCAGCCAATACAATCTCAGGGGATCCTACGAGCAGTACTTC. This translates into CASSQYNLRGSYEQYF.

This clonotype has at least ten counts. This chain links TRBV19 with TRBJ2-7, with TRBD2 matching over 7 bases. The CDR3 totals 13 residues. The germline gives CDR1 LNHDA, CDR2 SQIVND (reference sequence). Trimming cost V 6 bases and J 0 bases; bases outside gene matches: 2. CDR3 sequence: CASRAGNSYEQYF. CDR3 DNA sequence: TGTGCCAGTAGAGCGGGGAACTCCTACGAGCAGTACTTC.

The J gene is TRBJ2-1, the V gene TRBV6-4, with D possibly being TRBD1 (5 bases). This CDR3 region has 14 residues. The V end was cut by 4 bases, the J end by 4 bases, with 11 bases between. The V gene's germline CDR1 is MRHNA and CDR2 SNTAGT. The CDR3 here is CASSVTALYNEQFF. The CDR3 DNA is TGTGCCAGCAGTGTGACAGCCCTATACAATGAGCAGTTCTTC.

This clonotype was observed a handful of times. Here the CDR3 reads CASSPGGTSSTDTQYF. The CDR3 DNA is TGTGCCAGCAGCCCTGGGGGGACTTCTTCCACAGATACGCAGTATTTT. The chain combines TRBV5-4 with TRBJ2-3; tentatively, D is TRBD2 (6 bases). The germline V and J ends were trimmed by 4 bases and 2 bases, with 17 bases remaining between them. Germline CDR1 and CDR2: SGHNT and YYREEE (reference sequence). CDR3 length: 16 residues.

CDR3 in DNA: TGTGCCAGCCGGAGCGGGGGGGCTTATACGCAGTATTTT. This sequence encodes CASRSGGAYTQYF. This sequence joins TRBV7-8 and TRBJ2-3; 10 bases agree with TRBD2. With V trimmed by 8 bases and J by 7 bases, 6 bases remained unmatched. The CDR3 is 13 amino acids. CDR1 SGHVS and CDR2 FQNEAQ come from the germline V gene.

This clonotype occurred a few times. The V call is TRBV12-3 or TRBV12-4, the J call TRBJ1-1, with a tentative D call TRBD1 (5 bases). Trimming took 2 bases from V and 2 from J, leaving 12 bases between them. The CDR3 contains 15 residues. The CDR3 DNA is TGTGCCAGCAGTTTATTCCAGGGCACAAACACTGAAGCTTTCTTT. It is translated as CASSLFQGTNTEAFF.

The sample holds many counts of this clonotype. The chain is built from TRBV5-5 and TRBJ1-2, with D tentatively TRBD1 (6 bases). The CDR3 totals 14 residues. Germline CDR1 SGHKS, CDR2 YYEKEE (reference sequence). V was pared by 4 bases and J by 6 bases, with 16 bases between. The CDR3 loop reads CASSMRPGENGYTF. The DNA for the CDR3 is TGTGCCAGCAGCATGCGCCCAGGGGAGAATGGCTACACCTTC.

This clonotype was seen only a few times. The chain combines TRBV6-5 with TRBJ2-2, with 7 bases matching TRBD2. V trimming: 7 bases; J trimming: 5 bases; junction bases outside the gene matches: 7. Germline CDR1 is MNHEY and CDR2 is SVGAGI. The CDR3 extends over 14 amino acids. The CDR3 protein is CASKRAGETGELFF. CDR3 in DNA: TGTGCCAGCAAAAGGGCGGGGGAAACCGGGGAGCTGTTTTTT.

V gene TRBV7-9 combines with J gene TRBJ1-3; D is ambiguous. V lost 6 bases, J lost 0 bases, and 18 bases lay in between. Per germline, CDR1 SEHNR and CDR2 FQNEAQ (reference sequence). The CDR3 covers 17 residues. In nucleotides, the CDR3 is TGTGCCAGCAGTTCGGCCGGCGGCCCGAGCTCTGGAAACACCATATATTTT. This encodes CASSSAGGPSSGNTIYF.

The chain recombines TRBV5-1 with TRBJ2-2, with 7 bases matching TRBD1. Germline CDR1 reads SGHRS; CDR2 reads YFSETQ. The CDR3 sequence is 15 residues long. V lost 3 bases, J lost 4 bases, and 6 bases stayed unmatched. The CDR3 DNA reads as TGCGCCAGCAGCTCAGGGACAGCTTTCACCGGGGAGCTGTTTTTT. Protein product: CASSSGTAFTGELFF.